The rows below give T cell receptor beta chains drawn from one sample of a study of blood T cells in healthy people across ages. TCRdb recomputed calls from the 5' RACE reads with MiXCR, one row per CDR3 protein. Among 800,000 to 950,000 distinct CDR3 sequences, 25% to 30% were seen once, and the ten largest hold 10% to 13%. These data also featured in a second study, about T cells of mothers and their children.

Specimen: blood. These receptors were obtained from a woman between 40 and 50 years old in good health. Both conserved end residues are part of each CDR3. Each record gives: CDR3 length, V gene, J gene, clone size, D gene, CDR3 DNA, CDR3 protein. The D gene is left open where the match is weak. A row's size may be missing; if present it is once, few, many or a size class.

length: 17
V: TRBV20-1
J: TRBJ2-6
size: many
D: .
DNA: TGCAGTGGGATCCTTGGAGGATGGGGCTCTGGGGCCAACGTCCTGACTTTC
CDR3: CSGILGGWGSGANVLTF

length: 13
V: TRBV20-1
J: TRBJ1-2
size: .
D: .
DNA: TGCAGTGCTAGAGTTGTGACCACCTATGGCTACACCTTC
CDR3: CSARVVTTYGYTF

length: 12
V: TRBV7-9
J: TRBJ1-1
size: many
D: .
DNA: TGCGCCAGCAGCTTGGCCGGGACTGAAGCTTTCTTT
CDR3: CASSLAGTEAFF

length: 15
V: TRBV10-3
J: TRBJ2-1
size: .
D: .
DNA: TGTGCCATCAGTGAGCCGGGACCGGGGGACAATGAGCAGTTCTTC
CDR3: CAISEPGPGDNEQFF

length: 16
V: TRBV6-5
J: TRBJ2-1
size: few
D: TRBD2
DNA: TGTGCCAGCAGTTACTCAGCGGGGGAGCGGTACAATGAGCAGTTCTTC
CDR3: CASSYSAGERYNEQFF

length: 17
V: TRBV9
J: TRBJ1-4
size: .
D: .
DNA: TGTGCCAGCAGCCCCCAAGGAGACAGCAGGAGGGGTGAAAAACGGTTTTTT
CDR3: CASSPQGDSRRGEKRFF

length: 14
V: TRBV3-1
J: TRBJ2-1
size: many
D: TRBD2
DNA: TGTGCCAGCGCACCAGGACTAGGTGAATTGGAGCAGTTCTTC
CDR3: CASAPGLGELEQFF

length: 13
V: TRBV10-3
J: TRBJ2-5
size: few
D: .
DNA: TGTGCCATCAGTGATCGCGTCCAAGAGACCCAGTACTTC
CDR3: CAISDRVQETQYF

length: 16
V: TRBV19
J: TRBJ1-5
size: few
D: TRBD1
DNA: TGTGCCAGTAGTATACTACGGGGACAGGGCGGGCAGCCCCAGCATTTT
CDR3: CASSILRGQGGQPQHF

length: 13
V: TRBV20-1
J: TRBJ2-5
size: many
D: TRBD2
DNA: TGCAGTGCTACCCGGGAGGGGAGCCGGACCCAGTACTTC
CDR3: CSATREGSRTQYF

length: 15
V: TRBV29-1
J: TRBJ1-3
size: .
D: .
DNA: TGCAGCGTTTTTTCTTCGGGGGCGAGAGGAAACACCATATATTTT
CDR3: CSVFSSGARGNTIYF

length: 14
V: TRBV5-1
J: TRBJ2-2
size: few
D: .
DNA: TGCGCCAGCAGCTCTTCGATTAACACCGGGGAGCTGTTTTTT
CDR3: CASSSSINTGELFF

length: 16
V: TRBV19
J: TRBJ2-3
size: once
D: TRBD2
DNA: TGTGCCAGTAGTATAGGGGCGGGGGGGCCTTCCGATACGCAGTATTTT
CDR3: CASSIGAGGPSDTQYF

length: 17
V: TRBV28
J: TRBJ2-1
size: .
D: .
DNA: TGTGCCAGCAGCCCGACTAGTGGGGGGCGCTCCTACAATGAGCAGTTCTTC
CDR3: CASSPTSGGRSYNEQFF

length: 15
V: TRBV12-3/TRBV12-4
J: TRBJ1-1
size: .
D: .
DNA: TGTGCCAACAGCTTCCCACATGGTTTGAACACTGAAGCTTTCTTT
CDR3: CANSFPHGLNTEAFF

length: 15
V: TRBV6-6
J: TRBJ1-2
size: .
D: .
DNA: TGTGCCAGCAATGGACGGGCAGCTCATAACTATGGCTACACCTTC
CDR3: CASNGRAAHNYGYTF

length: 15
V: TRBV10-3
J: TRBJ2-1
size: .
D: .
DNA: TGTGCCATCAGTAGGGGAACAGATCCCTACAATGAGCAGTTCTTC
CDR3: CAISRGTDPYNEQFF

length: 15
V: TRBV7-2
J: TRBJ2-3
size: few
D: .
DNA: TGTGCCAGCAGCCCCCAGGGAGTCGCCACAGATACGCAGTATTTT
CDR3: CASSPQGVATDTQYF

length: 17
V: TRBV2
J: TRBJ2-3
size: .
D: TRBD2
DNA: TGTGCCAGCAGTAGACCCGGGACTAGCGGGGGTGGAGATACGCAGTATTTT
CDR3: CASSRPGTSGGGDTQYF

length: 15
V: TRBV7-7
J: TRBJ1-4
size: few
D: .
DNA: TGTGCTAGCAGACTGGGGTTGTCGTCCGGAGAAAAACTGTTTTTT
CDR3: CASRLGLSSGEKLFF

length: 14
V: TRBV5-1
J: TRBJ2-1
size: .
D: .
DNA: TGCGCCAGCAGCTTGGACGTCAGGGCGAATGAGCAGTTCTTC
CDR3: CASSLDVRANEQFF

length: 14
V: TRBV2
J: TRBJ2-3
size: few
D: TRBD2
DNA: TGTGCCAGCAGGCCGGGACTAGCTGCGGTTACGCAGTATTTT
CDR3: CASRPGLAAVTQYF

length: 17
V: TRBV6-5
J: TRBJ1-1
size: .
D: .
DNA: TGTGCCAGCAGTTCCCGGGGCGTTTACCACATGAACCCTGAAGCTTTCTTT
CDR3: CASSSRGVYHMNPEAFF

length: 14
V: TRBV7-2
J: TRBJ1-4
size: many
D: .
DNA: TGTGCCAGCAGCTTTGGACAGATTAATGAAAAACTGTTTTTT
CDR3: CASSFGQINEKLFF